The 7 T cell receptor beta chains given below trace back to one sample, sequenced in a study of blood T cell repertoires in COVID-19. Only in-frame clones appear in the TCRdb table, and some are missing; sequencing was by immunoSEQ multiplex PCR. Of under 250,000 clones listed, roughly 84% are singletons. Sample: peripheral blood. Source of these receptors: a woman in her thirties or forties who had recovered from COVID-19.

This clone showed up just once. The chain couples TRBV7-2 to TRBJ1-2, with TRBD1 identical over 7 bases. Germline CDR1 reads SGHTA; CDR2 reads FQGNSA. This CDR3 is built from 12 residues. V lost 3 bases, J lost 8 bases, and 3 bases stayed unmatched. The CDR3, as DNA: TGTGCCAGCAGCTTCAACAGGGGCGGCTACACCTTC. It encodes CASSFNRGGYTF.

This clone was counted many times. The chain uses TRBV2 and TRBJ2-2; perhaps TRBD2 as D (5 bases). CDR1 and CDR2 from the germline V gene are SNHLY and FYNNEI. Trimming removed 5 bases at V and 5 bases at J, with 9 bases between. The CDR3 consists of 13 residues. CDR3 sequence: CASSRGETGELFF. The CDR3, as DNA: TGTGCCAGCAGTCGGGGAGAAACCGGGGAGCTGTTTTTT.

The J gene is TRBJ2-7, the V gene TRBV5-1; the match to TRBD2 covers 11 bases. Germline CDR1 reads SGHRS; CDR2 reads YFSETQ. J was trimmed by 2 bases and V by 0 bases; bases with no gene match: 4. CDR3 length equals 16 residues. DNA for the CDR3: TGCGCCAGCAGCTTGGCTAGCGGGGGGCGCGCCTACGAGCAGTACTTC. Residues: CASSLASGGRAYEQYF.

The chain recombines TRBV30 with TRBJ2-4, with TRBD1 matching over 9 bases. With V trimmed by 0 bases and J by 3 bases, 9 bases remained unmatched. CDR1 and CDR2 from the germline V gene are GTSNPN and SVGIG (reference sequence). The CDR3 is made up of 17 amino acids. CDR3 residues: CAWSVWSGQGSKNIQYF. The CDR3 DNA sequence: TGTGCCTGGAGTGTATGGTCGGGACAGGGCAGCAAAAACATTCAGTACTTC.

This clone was detected ten times or more. CDR3 nucleotides: TGTGCCAGCAATACCCGGGACACCGCGCCCCAGCATTTT. Its protein product is CASNTRDTAPQHF. The chain recombines TRBV2 with TRBJ1-5, with D possibly TRBD1 on 6 matching bases. The CDR3 is made up of 13 amino acids. Looked up from germline, CDR1 is SNHLY and CDR2 is FYNNEI. V dropped 7 bases and J dropped 9 bases, with 16 bases sitting between them. The complete variable domain, with remaining parts taken from reference TRBV2 and TRBJ1-5, reads EPEVTQTPSHQVTQMGQEVILRCVPISNHLYFYWYRQILGQKVEFLVSFYNNEISEKSEIFDDQFSVERPDGSNFTLKIRSTKLEDSAMYFCASNTRDTAPQHFGDGTRLSIL.

This chain links TRBV5-1 with TRBJ1-5, with 8 bases that match TRBD1. The CDR3 is 19 residues long. V trimming: 2 bases; J trimming: 1 base; junction bases outside the gene matches: 14. The V gene's germline CDR1 is SGHRS and CDR2 YFSETQ. The CDR3 DNA reads as TGCGCCAGCAGCTTCCCCCGCGGGCAGGGGGCCTGGAGCAATCAGCCCCAGCATTTT. Amino acids: CASSFPRGQGAWSNQPQHF.

The chain links TRBV19 to TRBJ2-7; no reliable D call. The germline CDR1 and CDR2 sequences are LNHDA and SQIVND (reference sequence). The CDR3 is made up of 14 amino acids. V was trimmed by 0 bases and J by 0 bases, leaving 6 bases between them. The CDR3 DNA reads TGTGCCAGTAGTATAGACAGAGGCTCCTACGAGCAGTACTTC. It yields the protein CASSIDRGSYEQYF.